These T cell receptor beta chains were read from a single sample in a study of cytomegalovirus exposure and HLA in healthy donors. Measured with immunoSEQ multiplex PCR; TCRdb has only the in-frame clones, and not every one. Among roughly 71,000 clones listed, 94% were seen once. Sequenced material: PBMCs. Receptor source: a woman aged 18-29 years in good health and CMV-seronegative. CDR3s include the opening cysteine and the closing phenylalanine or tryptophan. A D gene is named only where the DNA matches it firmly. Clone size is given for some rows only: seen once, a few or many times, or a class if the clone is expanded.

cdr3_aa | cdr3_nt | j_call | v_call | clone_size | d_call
CASSPARSRETQYF | TGCGCCAGCAGCCCCGCCAGGTCGAGAGAGACCCAGTACTTC | TRBJ2-5 | TRBV5-1 | - | -
CASSYSRGLNTEAFF | TGTGCCAGCAGTTACTCGAGAGGGCTTAACACTGAAGCTTTCTTT | TRBJ1-1 | TRBV6-5 | - | -
CASSVLAGEYNEQFF | TGTGCCAGCAGCGTCCTAGCGGGGGAGTACAATGAGCAGTTCTTC | TRBJ2-1 | TRBV9 | - | TRBD2
CASSLTFGVPSNQPQHF | TGCGCCAGCAGCCTGACGTTTGGAGTTCCAAGCAATCAGCCCCAGCATTTT | TRBJ1-5 | TRBV4-3 | - | -
CASRVGGTGELFF | TGTGCCAGCAGGGTGGGAGGCACCGGGGAGCTGTTTTTT | TRBJ2-2 | TRBV6-6 | - | -
CATSRASGGRETQYF | TGTGCCACCAGCAGAGCTAGCGGGGGCAGAGAGACCCAGTACTTC | TRBJ2-5 | TRBV15 | - | TRBD2
CASRTGTGWNSPLHF | TGTGCCAGCAGGACCGGGACAGGATGGAATTCACCCCTCCACTTT | TRBJ1-6 | TRBV6-1 | - | TRBD1
CASTLTGGDQPQHF | TGTGCCAGCACCCTTACCGGGGGGGATCAGCCCCAGCATTTT | TRBJ1-5 | TRBV7-6 | - | -
CARWTSGGYNEQFF | TGTGCCAGATGGACTAGCGGGGGGTACAATGAGCAGTTCTTC | TRBJ2-1 | TRBV6-1 | - | TRBD2
CASSGDGANVLTF | TGTGCCAGCTCCGGGGATGGGGCCAACGTCCTGACTTTC | TRBJ2-6 | TRBV6-5 | few | -
CASSYGQGSEKLFF | TGCGCCAGCAGCTATGGACAGGGGTCGGAAAAACTGTTTTTT | TRBJ1-4 | TRBV5-1 | - | TRBD1
CASSQDGASRYF | TGCGCCAGCAGCCAAGATGGGGCTTCTCGGTACTTC | TRBJ2-7 | TRBV4-1 | - | -
CASSFYRKYNEQFF | TGTGCCAGCAGTTTCTACCGAAAATACAATGAGCAGTTCTTC | TRBJ2-1 | TRBV28 | - | -
CASSFYGGSATNEKLFF | TGTGCCAGCAGCTTTTACGGGGGTTCGGCAACTAATGAAAAACTGTTTTTT | TRBJ1-4 | TRBV7-9 | - | -
CASSSGRSSGNTIYF | TGTGCTAGCAGCTCCGGTCGGAGCTCTGGAAACACCATATATTTT | TRBJ1-3 | TRBV7-7 | - | -
CASRPPTSGGDRYNEQFF | TGTGCCAGCAGGCCCCCGACTAGCGGGGGGGACCGCTACAATGAGCAGTTCTTC | TRBJ2-1 | TRBV7-9 | once | TRBD2
CASGRDRVFNEQYF | TGTGCCAGCGGCCGGGACAGGGTCTTCAACGAGCAGTACTTC | TRBJ2-7 | TRBV28 | - | TRBD1
CASSEGQENEKLFF | TGTGCCAGCAGTGAGGGACAGGAGAATGAAAAACTGTTTTTT | TRBJ1-4 | TRBV6-1 | - | TRBD1
CASRIGQGIHGYTF | TGTGCCAGCAGGATCGGACAGGGAATACATGGCTACACCTTC | TRBJ1-2 | TRBV6-5 | - | TRBD1
CASSLVSRGARDTQYF | TGTGCCAGCAGCTTAGTCTCGCGGGGGGCTAGAGATACGCAGTATTTT | TRBJ2-3 | TRBV7-9 | - | TRBD2
CASSGGGGVETQYF | TGTGCCAGCAGTGGTGGAGGGGGCGTGGAGACCCAGTACTTC | TRBJ2-5 | TRBV6-1 | - | -
CASTGGYIQYF | TGTGCCAGCACGGGGGGTTACATTCAGTACTTC | TRBJ2-4 | TRBV28 | - | TRBD2
CASSQDRGGGRDTQYF | TGCGCCAGCAGCCAAGATAGAGGGGGGGGGCGTGATACGCAGTATTTT | TRBJ2-3 | TRBV4-1 | few | -
CASSLVLEGSYNEQFF | TGTGCCAGCAGCTTAGTCCTAGAGGGCTCCTACAATGAGCAGTTCTTC | TRBJ2-1 | TRBV7-8 | - | -
CASSVEGGLEQYF | TGTGCCAGCAGTGTGGAGGGAGGGCTCGAGCAGTACTTC | TRBJ2-7 | TRBV6-5 | - | TRBD2
CASSLVPGSGEKLFF | TGTGCCAGCAGCTTAGTGCCAGGTTCAGGTGAAAAACTGTTTTTT | TRBJ1-4 | TRBV7-6 | - | -
CASSLSQGAQGYTF | TGCGCCAGCAGCTTAAGCCAGGGGGCGCAGGGCTACACCTTC | TRBJ1-2 | TRBV5-1 | - | TRBD1
CASSQDRVKAAFF | TGCGCCAGCAGCCAAGATCGGGTGAAGGCGGCTTTCTTT | TRBJ1-1 | TRBV4-1 | once | -
CAWTAGGYGYTF | TGTGCCTGGACGGCAGGGGGCTATGGCTACACCTTC | TRBJ1-2 | TRBV30 | - | TRBD1
CASSIALRGYSQYF | TGTGCCAGTAGTATAGCCCTCAGGGGGTATTCGCAGTATTTT | TRBJ2-3 | TRBV19 | once | TRBD1
CASSRRTGRLVEKLFF | TGTGCCAGCAGTCGAAGGACAGGGCGGTTGGTGGAGAAACTGTTTTTT | TRBJ1-4 | TRBV27 | - | TRBD1
CASSYWAAGSTDTQYF | TGTGCCAGCAGTTACTGGGCAGCAGGTAGCACAGATACGCAGTATTTT | TRBJ2-3 | TRBV6-5 | - | -
CASSSSGGHLDTQYF | TGCGCCAGCAGCTCCAGCGGGGGGCACTTGGATACGCAGTATTTT | TRBJ2-3 | TRBV5-1 | - | TRBD2
CTSSRFTRSGQPQHF | TGCACCAGCAGCCGATTCACCCGGTCGGGACAGCCCCAGCATTTT | TRBJ1-5 | TRBV1 | - | -
CASRANYGYTF | TGTGCCAGTAGAGCTAACTATGGCTACACCTTC | TRBJ1-2 | TRBV7-9 | - | -
CASSVVERAGEAFF | TGTGCCAGCAGCGTAGTGGAGAGGGCCGGAGAAGCTTTCTTT | TRBJ1-1 | TRBV9 | - | -
CASSKRDSSGNTIYF | TGTGCCAGCAGCAAACGGGACAGCTCTGGAAACACCATATATTTT | TRBJ1-3 | TRBV6-1 | - | TRBD1
CASRSRTGRNTGELFF | TGTGCCAGCAGATCTCGGACAGGGAGGAACACCGGGGAGCTGTTTTTT | TRBJ2-2 | TRBV7-2 | - | TRBD1
CASSYSVQDRGGYTF | TGTGCCAGCAGTTACTCCGTCCAGGACAGGGGTGGCTACACCTTC | TRBJ1-2 | TRBV6-5 | once | TRBD1
CASSRDRGGWNEQFF | TGTGCCAGCAGCAGAGACAGGGGAGGTTGGAATGAGCAGTTCTTC | TRBJ2-1 | TRBV7-3 | - | TRBD1
CAWSGGGWETQYF | TGTGCCTGGAGTGGGGGGGGTTGGGAGACCCAGTACTTC | TRBJ2-5 | TRBV30 | once | TRBD2
CASSLGLSSEQYF | TGTGCCAGCAGCCTGGGCCTCTCCAGCGAGCAGTACTTC | TRBJ2-7 | TRBV14 | - | -
CASSFDGGAGDTQYF | TGTGCCAGCAGTTTCGACGGGGGGGCGGGGGATACGCAGTATTTT | TRBJ2-3 | TRBV27 | - | TRBD2
CASRGQLNTEAFF | TGCGCCAGCAGGGGACAGCTGAACACTGAAGCTTTCTTT | TRBJ1-1 | TRBV10-1 | - | TRBD1
CASSNRGMNTEAFF | TGTGCCAGCAGTAACAGGGGTATGAACACTGAAGCTTTCTTT | TRBJ1-1 | TRBV6-5 | - | TRBD1
CASSDRGTDTQYF | TGTGCCAGCAGTGACAGGGGTACAGATACGCAGTATTTT | TRBJ2-3 | TRBV6-4 | - | -
CAWSKQGIGYGYTF | TGTGCCTGGAGCAAACAGGGAATCGGCTATGGCTACACCTTC | TRBJ1-2 | TRBV30 | - | -
CASGGYEQYF | TGTGCCAGCGGCGGCTACGAGCAGTACTTC | TRBJ2-7 | TRBV28 | - | -
CASSQGTGYGYTF | TGCGCCAGCAGCCAAGGGACAGGGTATGGCTACACCTTC | TRBJ1-2 | TRBV4-1 | once | TRBD1
CASSLGGQGYEQYF | TGCGCCAGCAGCTTGGGGGGACAGGGGTACGAGCAGTACTTC | TRBJ2-7 | TRBV5-1 | - | TRBD1
CASSPRTGHGYTF | TGTGCCAGTAGTCCGCGGACAGGGCATGGCTACACCTTC | TRBJ1-2 | TRBV19 | few | TRBD1
CASSPDRNYGYTF | TGTGCCAGCAGCCCGGACAGGAACTATGGCTACACCTTC | TRBJ1-2 | TRBV14 | - | TRBD1
CASSLRTGARWEQYF | TGTGCCAGCAGCTTAAGAACAGGGGCTCGGTGGGAGCAGTACTTC | TRBJ2-7 | TRBV7-9 | once | TRBD1
CASSPQGYAEAFF | TGTGCCAGTAGTCCTCAGGGGTACGCTGAAGCTTTCTTT | TRBJ1-1 | TRBV19 | - | -
CASSFRGKGEKLFF | TGTGCCAGCAGTTTCAGGGGCAAGGGGGAAAAACTGTTTTTT | TRBJ1-4 | TRBV27 | - | -
CASSRTAGTASTDTQYF | TGTGCCAGCTCCAGGACCGCCGGGACAGCTAGCACAGATACGCAGTATTTT | TRBJ2-3 | TRBV6-4 | - | TRBD1
CASSVGRGSYEQYF | TGTGCCAGCAGCGTAGGGAGGGGCTCCTACGAGCAGTACTTC | TRBJ2-7 | TRBV9 | - | -